A selection of T cell receptor beta chains follows, all from one sample in a study of T cells in Graves' hyperthyroidism and ophthalmopathy. Using its own MiXCR run on the multiplex PCR reads, TCRdb lists one record per CDR3 protein. The sample contains hundreds of thousands of distinct CDR3 sequences, roughly 13% of which appear only once. Specimen: blood. These receptors were obtained from a young woman with Graves' hyperthyroidism that later progressed to Graves' ophthalmopathy. Each CDR3 is given with its conserved first and last residue. D genes are given only for firm matches. Rows give clone size only sometimes, using once, few, many, or a class for an expanded clone.

d_gene: -
v_gene: TRBV3-1
len: 12
abundance: few
j_gene: TRBJ2-3
CDR3nt: TGTGCCAGCAGCCGGGTCGAAAAAAAGCAGTATTTT
CDR3aa: CASSRVEKKQYF

d_gene: TRBD1
v_gene: TRBV27
len: 14
abundance: many
j_gene: TRBJ1-6
CDR3nt: TGTGCCAGCAGTCCCGGGACAGGGAATTCACCCCTCCACTTT
CDR3aa: CASSPGTGNSPLHF

d_gene: TRBD2
v_gene: TRBV20-1
len: 13
abundance: many
j_gene: TRBJ2-3
CDR3nt: TGCAGTGTCGGCGGGGGTAGCACAGATACGCAGTATTTT
CDR3aa: CSVGGGSTDTQYF

d_gene: -
v_gene: TRBV30
len: 13
abundance: many
j_gene: TRBJ2-3
CDR3nt: TGTGCCTGGAGTACCACAGGGTCAGATACGCAGTATTTT
CDR3aa: CAWSTTGSDTQYF

d_gene: TRBD1
v_gene: TRBV29-1
len: 12
abundance: -
j_gene: TRBJ1-2
CDR3nt: TGCAGCGTTGTGGGGACAGGCGAAGGCTACACCTTC
CDR3aa: CSVVGTGEGYTF

d_gene: -
v_gene: TRBV29-1
len: 11
abundance: few
j_gene: TRBJ1-3
CDR3nt: TGCAGCGGTAACAGGGGAAACACCATATATTTT
CDR3aa: CSGNRGNTIYF

d_gene: TRBD2
v_gene: TRBV10-1
len: 16
abundance: few
j_gene: TRBJ2-7
CDR3nt: TGCGCCACCCAGGGGGGGACTAGCGGGGACTCCTACGAGCAGTACTTC
CDR3aa: CATQGGTSGDSYEQYF

d_gene: -
v_gene: TRBV10-3
len: 12
abundance: many
j_gene: TRBJ2-1
CDR3nt: TGTGCTTTTGGGGTCTCCTACAATGAGCAGTTCTTC
CDR3aa: CAFGVSYNEQFF

d_gene: TRBD2
v_gene: TRBV18
len: 15
abundance: many
j_gene: TRBJ2-1
CDR3nt: TGTGCCAGCTTCCTTAGCGGGAGAAATTTAAATGAGCAGTTCTTC
CDR3aa: CASFLSGRNLNEQFF

d_gene: TRBD2
v_gene: TRBV6-5
len: 16
abundance: many
j_gene: TRBJ2-7
CDR3nt: TGTGCCAGCAGTTACCTAGCGGGAGCGAACTCCTACGAGCAGTACTTC
CDR3aa: CASSYLAGANSYEQYF